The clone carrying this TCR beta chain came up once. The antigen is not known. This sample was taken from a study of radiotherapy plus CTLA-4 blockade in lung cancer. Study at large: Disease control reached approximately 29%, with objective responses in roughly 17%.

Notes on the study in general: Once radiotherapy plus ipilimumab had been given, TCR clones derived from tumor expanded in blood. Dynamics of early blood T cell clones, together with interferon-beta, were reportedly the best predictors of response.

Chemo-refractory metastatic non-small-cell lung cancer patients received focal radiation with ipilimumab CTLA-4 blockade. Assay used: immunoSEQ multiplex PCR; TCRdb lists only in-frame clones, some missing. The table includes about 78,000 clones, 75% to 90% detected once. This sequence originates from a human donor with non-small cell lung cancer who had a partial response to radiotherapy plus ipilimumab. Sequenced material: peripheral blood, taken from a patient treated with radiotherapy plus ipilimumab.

Written as DNA, the CDR3 is TGTGCCAGCAGACCAAACGGACAGGGAAAACGTGACTACACCTTC. Residues: CASRPNGQGKRDYTF. This chain joins TRBV28 and TRBJ1-2; 8 bases map to TRBD1. Germline V CDR1 and CDR2: MDHEN, SYDVKM. The CDR3 has 15 residues. Trimming removed 6 bases from V and 10 bases from J; junction bases left unmatched: 16.